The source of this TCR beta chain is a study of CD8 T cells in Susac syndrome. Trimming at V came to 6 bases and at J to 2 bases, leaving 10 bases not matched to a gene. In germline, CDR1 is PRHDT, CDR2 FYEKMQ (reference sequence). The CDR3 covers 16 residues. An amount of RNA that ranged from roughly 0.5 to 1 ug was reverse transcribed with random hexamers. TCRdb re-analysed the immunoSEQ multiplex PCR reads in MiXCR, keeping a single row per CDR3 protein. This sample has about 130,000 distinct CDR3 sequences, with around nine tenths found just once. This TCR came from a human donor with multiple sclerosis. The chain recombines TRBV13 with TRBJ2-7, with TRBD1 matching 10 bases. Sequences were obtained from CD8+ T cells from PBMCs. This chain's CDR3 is CASRTGTGAPTYEQYF. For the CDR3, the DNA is TGTGCCAGCAGGACCGGGACAGGGGCCCCCACCTACGAGCAGTACTTC.